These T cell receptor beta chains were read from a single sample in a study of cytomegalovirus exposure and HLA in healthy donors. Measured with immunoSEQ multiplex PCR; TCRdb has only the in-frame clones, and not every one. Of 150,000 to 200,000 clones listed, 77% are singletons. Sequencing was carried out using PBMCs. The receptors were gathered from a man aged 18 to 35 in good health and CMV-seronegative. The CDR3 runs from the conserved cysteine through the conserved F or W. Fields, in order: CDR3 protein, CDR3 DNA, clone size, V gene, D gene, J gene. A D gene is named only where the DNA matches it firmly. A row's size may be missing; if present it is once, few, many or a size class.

CASSREPLDEQFF TGTGCCAGCAGCCGTGAGCCCCTCGATGAGCAGTTCTTC - TRBV13 - TRBJ2-1
CASSTGLAGGPTTDTQYF TGCGCCAGCAGCACAGGACTAGCGGGGGGGCCTACGACAGATACGCAGTATTTT - TRBV5-1 TRBD2 TRBJ2-3
CASEVNRVNTEAFF TGTGCCAGCGAGGTGAACAGGGTGAACACTGAAGCTTTCTTT - TRBV6-1 - TRBJ1-1
CASSRQGPNYQETQYF TGTGCCAGCTCCCGACAGGGGCCGAATTACCAAGAGACCCAGTACTTC - TRBV18 TRBD1 TRBJ2-5
CASSQGGGGLTCNEQFF TGCGCCAGCAGCCAAGGTGGCGGGGGCCTCACCTGCAATGAGCAGTTCTTC - TRBV4-3 - TRBJ2-1
CASSPGFASPLHF TGTGCCAGCTCACCCGGGTTTGCTTCACCCCTCCACTTT - TRBV18 - TRBJ1-6
CASRPDRGNSPLHF TGTGCCAGCAGACCAGACAGGGGGAATTCACCCCTCCACTTT - TRBV27 TRBD1 TRBJ1-6
CASSFSLLSSYNEQFF TGTGCCAGCAGCTTTTCTTTGTTGAGCTCCTACAATGAGCAGTTCTTC - TRBV5-6 - TRBJ2-1
CASSSQGSGYTF TGTGCCAGCAGTTCACAGGGAAGTGGCTACACCTTC - TRBV7-9 - TRBJ1-2
CARSLVLAGVNEQFF TGTGCCAGAAGCTTGGTCCTAGCGGGAGTCAATGAGCAGTTCTTC - TRBV5-3 TRBD2 TRBJ2-1
CASSLAGNEQYF TGCGCCAGCAGCTTGGCAGGGAACGAGCAGTACTTC once TRBV5-1 - TRBJ2-7
CASSFRRGSNQPQHF TGTGCCAGCAGCTTCCGGAGGGGTAGCAATCAGCCCCAGCATTTT - TRBV7-8 - TRBJ1-5
CASSHRAGELFF TGTGCCAGCAGCCATAGAGCCGGGGAGCTGTTTTTT - TRBV13 - TRBJ2-2
CASSPGVGLGGELFF TGTGCCAGCAGCCCGGGGGTGGGGTTGGGCGGGGAGCTGTTTTTT once TRBV4-2 - TRBJ2-2
CASSSMNEKLFF TGTGCCAGCAGTTCTATGAATGAAAAACTGTTTTTT few TRBV6-6 - TRBJ1-4
CASSVSGSAHYGYTF TGTGCCAGCAGCGTGTCAGGGTCCGCCCACTATGGCTACACCTTC - TRBV9 - TRBJ1-2
CASSDRYHSGSSYNEQFF TGTGCCAGCAGTGACCGATACCATAGCGGGAGTTCCTACAATGAGCAGTTCTTC - TRBV6-4 TRBD2 TRBJ2-1